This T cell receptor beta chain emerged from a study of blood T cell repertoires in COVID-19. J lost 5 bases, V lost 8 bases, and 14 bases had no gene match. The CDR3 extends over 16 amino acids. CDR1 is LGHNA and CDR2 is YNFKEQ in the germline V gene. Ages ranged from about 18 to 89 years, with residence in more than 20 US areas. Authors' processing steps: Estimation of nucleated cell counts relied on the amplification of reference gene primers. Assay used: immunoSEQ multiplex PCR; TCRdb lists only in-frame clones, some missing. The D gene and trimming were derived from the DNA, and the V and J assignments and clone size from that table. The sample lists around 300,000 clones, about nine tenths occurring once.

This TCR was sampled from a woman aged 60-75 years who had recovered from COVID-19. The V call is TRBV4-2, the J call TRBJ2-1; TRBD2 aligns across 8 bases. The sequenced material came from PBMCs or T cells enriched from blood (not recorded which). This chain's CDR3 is CASDPLGVAGNNEQFF. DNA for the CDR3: TGTGCCAGCGACCCCCTTGGAGTAGCGGGAAACAATGAGCAGTTCTTC.